This TCR beta chain emerged from a study of T cells after posttransplantation cyclophosphamide. Clones were read by immunoSEQ multiplex PCR, and TCRdb kept only the in-frame ones, dropping some. The sample is made up of some 31,000 clones, none counted only once. V lost 3 bases to trimming and J lost 0 bases, with 6 bases between them. The CDR3 runs to 15 residues. CDR1 and CDR2 (germline): SEHNR, FQNEAQ (reference sequence). This clone was recorded many times. Input material: PBMCs. This rearrangement joins TRBV7-9 to TRBJ2-6; no firm D call. The source of this sequence is a woman aged 25-40 years in good health and a related stem cell transplant donor. CDR3 residues: CASSFQISGANVLTF. CDR3 DNA sequence: TGTGCCAGCAGCTTTCAAATCTCTGGGGCCAACGTCCTGACTTTC.